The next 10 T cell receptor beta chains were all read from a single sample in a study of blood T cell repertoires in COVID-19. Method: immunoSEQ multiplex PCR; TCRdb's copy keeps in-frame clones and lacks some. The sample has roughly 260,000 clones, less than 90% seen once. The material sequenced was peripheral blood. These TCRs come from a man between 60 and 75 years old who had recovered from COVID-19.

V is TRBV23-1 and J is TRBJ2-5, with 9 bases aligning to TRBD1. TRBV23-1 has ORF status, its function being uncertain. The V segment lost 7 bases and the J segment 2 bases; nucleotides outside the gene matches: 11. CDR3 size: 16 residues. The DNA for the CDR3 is TGCGCCAGCAAAACCCGGGACAGGGCATTACAAGAGACCCAGTACTTC. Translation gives CASKTRDRALQETQYF.

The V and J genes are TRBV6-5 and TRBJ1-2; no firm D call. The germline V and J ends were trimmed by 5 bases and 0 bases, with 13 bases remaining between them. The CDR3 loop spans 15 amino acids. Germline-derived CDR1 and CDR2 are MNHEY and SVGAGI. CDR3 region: CASSTEGGTNYGYTF. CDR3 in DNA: TGTGCCAGCAGTACCGAGGGCGGAACTAACTATGGCTACACCTTC.

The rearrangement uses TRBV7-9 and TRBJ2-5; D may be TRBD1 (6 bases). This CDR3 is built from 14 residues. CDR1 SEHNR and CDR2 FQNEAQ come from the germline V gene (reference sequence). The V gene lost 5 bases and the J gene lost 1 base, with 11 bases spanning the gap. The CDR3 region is CASSREQGQETQYF. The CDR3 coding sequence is TGTGCCAGCAGCCGGGAACAGGGCCAAGAGACCCAGTACTTC.

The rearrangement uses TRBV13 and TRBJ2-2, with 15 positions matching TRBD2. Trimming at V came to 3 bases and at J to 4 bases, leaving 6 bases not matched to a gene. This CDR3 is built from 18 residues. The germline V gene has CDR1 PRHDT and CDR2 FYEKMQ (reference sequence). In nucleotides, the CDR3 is TGTGCCAGCAGCTTCGGACTAGCGGGGGGGCCGGGCACCGGGGAGCTGTTTTTT. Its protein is CASSFGLAGGPGTGELFF. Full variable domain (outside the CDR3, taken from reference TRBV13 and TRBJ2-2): AAGVIQSPRHLIKEKRETATLKCYPIPRHDTVYWYQQGPGQDPQFLISFYEKMQSDKGSIPDRFSAQQFSDYHSELNMSSLELGDSALYFCASSFGLAGGPGTGELFFGEGSRLTVL.

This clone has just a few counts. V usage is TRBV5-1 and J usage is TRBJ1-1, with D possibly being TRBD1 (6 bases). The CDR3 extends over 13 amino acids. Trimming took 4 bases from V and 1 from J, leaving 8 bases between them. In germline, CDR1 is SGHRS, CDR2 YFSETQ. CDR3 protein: CASSRTENTEAFF. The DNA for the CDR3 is TGCGCCAGCAGCCGGACAGAGAACACTGAAGCTTTCTTT.

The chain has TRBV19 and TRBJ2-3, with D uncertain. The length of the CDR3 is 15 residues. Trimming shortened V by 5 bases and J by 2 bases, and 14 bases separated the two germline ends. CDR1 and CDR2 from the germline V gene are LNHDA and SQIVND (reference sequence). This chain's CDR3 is CASSPRTGSTDTQYF. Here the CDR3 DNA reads TGTGCCAGTAGTCCCCGAACGGGTTCCACAGATACGCAGTATTTT. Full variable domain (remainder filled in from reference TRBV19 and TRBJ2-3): DGGITQSPKYLFRKEGQNVTLSCEQNLNHDAMYWYRQDPGQGLRLIYYSQIVNDFQKGDIAEGYSVSREKKESFPLTVTSAQKNPTAFYLCASSPRTGSTDTQYFGPGTRLTVL.

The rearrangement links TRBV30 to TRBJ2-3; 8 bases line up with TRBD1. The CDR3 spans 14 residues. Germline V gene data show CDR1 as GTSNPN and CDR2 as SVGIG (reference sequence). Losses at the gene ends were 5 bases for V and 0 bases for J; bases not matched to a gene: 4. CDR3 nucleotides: TGTGCCTGGGGACAGGGTTCTAGCACAGATACGCAGTATTTT. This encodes CAWGQGSSTDTQYF.

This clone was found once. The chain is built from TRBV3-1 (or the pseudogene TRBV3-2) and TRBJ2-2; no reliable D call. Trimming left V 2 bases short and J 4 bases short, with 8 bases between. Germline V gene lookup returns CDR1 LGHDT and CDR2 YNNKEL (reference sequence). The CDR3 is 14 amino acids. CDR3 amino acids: CASSQHTSTGELFF. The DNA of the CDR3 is TGTGCCAGCAGCCAACATACCAGCACCGGGGAGCTGTTTTTT.

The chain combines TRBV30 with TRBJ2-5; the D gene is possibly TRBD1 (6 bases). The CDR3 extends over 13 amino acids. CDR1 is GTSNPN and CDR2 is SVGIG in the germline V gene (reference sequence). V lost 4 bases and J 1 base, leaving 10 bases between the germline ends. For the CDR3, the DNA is TGTGCCTGGACTCAGGGGCGCCAAGAGACCCAGTACTTC. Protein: CAWTQGRQETQYF.

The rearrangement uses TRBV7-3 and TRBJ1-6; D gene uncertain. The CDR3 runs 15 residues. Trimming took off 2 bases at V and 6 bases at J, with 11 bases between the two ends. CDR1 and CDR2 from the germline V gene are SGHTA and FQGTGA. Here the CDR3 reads CASSLSGSGNSPLHF. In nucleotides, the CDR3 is TGTGCCAGCAGCTTATCCGGCAGCGGTAATTCACCCCTCCACTTT.